Shown below are 5 T cell receptor beta chains from a single sample sequenced in a study of shared clonotypes between healthy human individuals. Here immunoSEQ multiplex PCR was the method, and the copy in TCRdb shows in-frame clones only, minus some. The repertoire includes millions of clones, 90% to 95% of them detected once, and roughly 0.13% sits in the top ten. The specimen sequenced was naive CD4+ T cells sorted from blood. As for subset: CD45RA+ positively selected. Receptor source: a man between 18 and 35 years old in good health.

The chain joins TRBV6-6 to TRBJ2-7; no definite D call. CDR3 length: 13 amino acids. CDR1 is MNHNY and CDR2 is SVGAGI in the germline V gene (reference sequence). Trimming took 0 bases from V and 2 from J, leaving 5 bases between them. The chain's CDR3 is CASSYSPPYEQYF. As DNA, the CDR3 is TGTGCCAGCAGTTACTCACCCCCCTACGAGCAGTACTTC.

J is TRBJ2-7 and V is TRBV6-5, with 8 bases aligning to TRBD1. This CDR3 has 13 amino acids. Trimming cost V 6 bases and J 7 bases; bases outside gene matches: 8. CDR1 and CDR2 from the germline V gene are MNHEY and SVGAGI. The CDR3: CASSRGQGREQYF. The CDR3 bases are TGTGCCAGCAGCCGTGGACAGGGCAGGGAGCAGTACTTC.

CDR3 amino acids: CASSSGLGLAKNIQYF. CDR3 nucleotides: TGTGCCAGCAGTTCCGGACTAGGGCTAGCCAAAAACATTCAGTACTTC. This sequence joins TRBV6-5 and TRBJ2-4; 7 nucleotides match TRBD2. In germline, CDR1 is MNHEY, CDR2 SVGAGI. Unmatched junction bases numbered 6, after V lost 4 bases and J lost 0 bases. The CDR3 is 16 amino acids.

The genes are TRBV11-2 and TRBJ1-2; D is unclear. V lost 5 bases to trimming and J lost 0 bases, with 4 bases between them. Germline V gene data show CDR1 as SGHAT and CDR2 as FQNNGV. The CDR3 is 12 residues long. The CDR3 here is CASSPSNYGYTF. Written as DNA, the CDR3 is TGTGCCAGCAGCCCTTCTAACTATGGCTACACCTTC.

V and J are TRBV6-1 and TRBJ2-6; D gene uncertain. Trimming took 3 bases from V and 4 from J, leaving 4 bases between them. Germline lookup yields CDR1 MNHNS and CDR2 SASEGT. There are 13 residues in the CDR3. CDR3 DNA: TGTGCCAGCAGTGAGGAGGGGGCCAACGTCCTGACTTTC. Its translation: CASSEEGANVLTF.